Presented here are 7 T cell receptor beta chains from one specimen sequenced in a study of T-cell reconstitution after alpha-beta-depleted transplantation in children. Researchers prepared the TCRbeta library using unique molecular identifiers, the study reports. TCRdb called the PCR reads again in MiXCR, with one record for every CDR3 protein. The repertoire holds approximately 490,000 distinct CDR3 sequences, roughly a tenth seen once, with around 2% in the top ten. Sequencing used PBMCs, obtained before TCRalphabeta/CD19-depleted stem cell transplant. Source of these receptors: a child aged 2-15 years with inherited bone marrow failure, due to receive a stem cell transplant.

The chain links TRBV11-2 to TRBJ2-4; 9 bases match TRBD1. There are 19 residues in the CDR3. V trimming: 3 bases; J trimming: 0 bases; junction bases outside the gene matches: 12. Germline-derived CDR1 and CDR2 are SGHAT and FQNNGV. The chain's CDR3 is CASSLTGGHSSLAKNIQYF. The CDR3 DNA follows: TGTGCCAGCAGCTTGACAGGGGGGCACAGTTCTTTAGCCAAAAACATTCAGTACTTC.

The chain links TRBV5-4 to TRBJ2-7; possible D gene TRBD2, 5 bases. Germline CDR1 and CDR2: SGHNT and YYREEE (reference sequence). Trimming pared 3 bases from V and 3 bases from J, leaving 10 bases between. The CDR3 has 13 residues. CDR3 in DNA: TGTGCCAGCAGCTCCTGGGGAGACTACGAGCAGTACTTC. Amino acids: CASSSWGDYEQYF.

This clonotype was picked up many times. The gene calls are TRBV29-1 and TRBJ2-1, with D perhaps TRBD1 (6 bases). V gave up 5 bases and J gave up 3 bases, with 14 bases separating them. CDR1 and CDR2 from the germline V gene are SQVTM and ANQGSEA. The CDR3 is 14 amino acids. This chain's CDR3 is CSVISLRGYNEQFF. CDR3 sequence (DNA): TGCAGCGTTATTTCGCTCAGGGGCTACAATGAGCAGTTCTTC.

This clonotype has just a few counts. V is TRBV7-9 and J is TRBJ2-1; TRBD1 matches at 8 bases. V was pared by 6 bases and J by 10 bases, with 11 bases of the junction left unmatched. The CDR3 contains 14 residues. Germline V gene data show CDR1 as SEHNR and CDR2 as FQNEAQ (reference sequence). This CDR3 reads CASRPFQGAREQFF. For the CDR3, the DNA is TGTGCCAGCAGACCCTTTCAGGGGGCGCGGGAGCAGTTCTTC.

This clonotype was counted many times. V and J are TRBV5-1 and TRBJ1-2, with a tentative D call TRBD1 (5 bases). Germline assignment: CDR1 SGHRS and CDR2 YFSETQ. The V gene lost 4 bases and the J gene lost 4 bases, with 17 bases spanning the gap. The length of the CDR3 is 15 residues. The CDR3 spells CASSPYVGGGYGYTF. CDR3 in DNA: TGCGCCAGCAGCCCCTACGTGGGGGGTGGCTATGGCTACACCTTC.

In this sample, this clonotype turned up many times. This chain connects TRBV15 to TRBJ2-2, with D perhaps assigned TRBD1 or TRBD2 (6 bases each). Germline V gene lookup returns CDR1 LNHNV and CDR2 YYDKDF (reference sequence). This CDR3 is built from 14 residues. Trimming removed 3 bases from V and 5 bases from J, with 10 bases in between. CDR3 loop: CATSSGGGTGELFF. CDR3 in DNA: TGTGCCACCAGCAGCGGAGGGGGAACCGGGGAGCTGTTTTTT.

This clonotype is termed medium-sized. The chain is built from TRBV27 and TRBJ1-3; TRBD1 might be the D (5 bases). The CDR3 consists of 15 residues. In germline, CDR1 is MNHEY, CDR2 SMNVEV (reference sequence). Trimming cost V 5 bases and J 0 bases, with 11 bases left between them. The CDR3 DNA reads TGTGCCAGCAGTGCGCAGGGAAGCTCTGGAAACACCATATATTTT. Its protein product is CASSAQGSSGNTIYF.